These 5 T cell receptor beta chains were all obtained from the same sample, sequenced in a study of shared clonotypes between healthy human individuals. Measured with immunoSEQ multiplex PCR; TCRdb has only the in-frame clones, and not every one. The data hold some 2 million clones, with about 95% observed a single time. CD45RO negativity and positive selection for CCR7 defined naive CD8 cells, a population that excluded terminally differentiated effector memory CD45RA+ cells. The sample was naive CD8+ T cells sorted from blood. The receptors originated from a man aged 18 to 30 in good health.

The V call is TRBV5-4, the J call TRBJ1-4; TRBD1 might be the D (5 bases). Looked up from germline, CDR1 is SGHNT and CDR2 is YYREEE (reference sequence). The CDR3 runs to 15 residues. V lost 4 bases and J 0 bases, leaving 10 bases between the germline ends. The CDR3, as DNA: TGTGCCAGCAGCGCCGACAGTGCAACTAATGAAAAACTGTTTTTT. It translates to CASSADSATNEKLFF. Combining the CDR3 with reference TRBV5-4 and TRBJ1-4 gives the whole variable domain ETGVTQSPTHLIKTRGQQVTLRCSSQSGHNTVSWYQQALGQGPQFIFQYYREEENGRGNFPPRFSGLQFPNYSSELNVNALELDDSALYLCASSADSATNEKLFFGSGTQLSVL.

On this clone: This CDR3 is also generated by other DNA sequences in the sample. The CDR3: CASSFGTHPYEQYF. In DNA, the CDR3 is TGTGCCAGCAGTTTCGGGACACATCCCTACGAGCAGTACTTC. The chain employs TRBV27 and TRBJ2-7; tentatively, D is TRBD1 (6 bases). This CDR3 has 14 residues. In germline, CDR1 is MNHEY, CDR2 SMNVEV (reference sequence). Trimming pared 3 bases from V and 2 bases from J, leaving 11 bases between.

This clone was observed a single time. The V call is TRBV27, the J call TRBJ2-7; 10 bases are a match to TRBD2. The CDR3 is 17 amino acids. CDR1 is MNHEY, CDR2 SMNVEV, per germline (reference sequence). J was trimmed by 2 bases and V by 3 bases; bases with no gene match: 10. The CDR3 sequence is CASSFGDASGSTYEQYF. Here the CDR3 DNA reads TGTGCCAGCAGTTTTGGTGATGCTAGCGGGAGTACCTACGAGCAGTACTTC.

Concerning this clone itself: This sample also contains other DNA sequences that code for the same CDR3. V gene TRBV6-5 combines with J gene TRBJ2-5; 12 bases are a match to TRBD2. Trimming removed 6 bases from V and 2 bases from J; junction bases left unmatched: 4. The length of the CDR3 is 15 residues. Looked up from germline, CDR1 is MNHEY and CDR2 is SVGAGI. The CDR3 reads CASSPGTSGQETQYF. The CDR3 nucleotides are TGTGCCAGCAGCCCCGGGACTAGCGGGCAAGAGACCCAGTACTTC.

J is TRBJ1-5 and V is TRBV6-1; D call uncertain. The CDR3 is made up of 14 amino acids. Trimming shortened V by 1 base and J by 4 bases, and 8 bases separated the two germline ends. Looked up from germline, CDR1 is MNHNS and CDR2 is SASEGT. CDR3 DNA sequence: TGTGCCAGCAGTGAAGTGTTTCAGAATCAGCCCCAGCATTTT. Protein: CASSEVFQNQPQHF.